The rows below give T cell receptor beta chains drawn from one sample of a study of shared clonotypes between healthy human individuals. The method was immunoSEQ multiplex PCR; TCRdb's version includes in-frame clones alone and lacks a portion of them. The table includes 450,000 to 500,000 clones, almost 80% detected once. Material for sequencing was PBMCs. All receptors derive from a woman between 35 and 50 years old in good health. Some clones in this sample may be carry-over from other donors' samples. Both conserved end residues are part of each CDR3. Clone sizes are given selectively: once, few, many, or a class where the clone is expanded.

>TRBJ2-1|NA|TRBV9
CASSVALRTRTYNEQFF
>TRBJ1-1|NA|TRBV6-5
CASSYLGTGGHTEAFF
>TRBJ2-7|NA|TRBV21-1
CASSKFGGPYEQYF
>TRBJ2-7|NA|TRBV20-1
CSANRITREYF
>TRBJ2-5|NA|TRBV10-3
CAISESWEETQYF
>TRBJ2-1|once|TRBV6-1
CASSEVPYYNEQFF
>TRBJ2-7|NA|TRBV10-3
CATLNGRPCEQYF
>TRBJ2-7|few|TRBV7-9
CASSRTGTGGHEQYF
>TRBJ2-7|NA|TRBV5-1
CASSLIAASSYEQYF
>TRBJ1-1|NA|TRBV2
CASSPTGYTEAFF
>TRBJ2-2|NA|TRBV6-5
CASSRDLNTGELFF
>TRBJ1-2|NA|TRBV5-4
CASSLPGTGDGYTF
>TRBJ2-7|NA|TRBV9
CASSVGAEAYEQYF
>TRBJ1-5|NA|TRBV7-6
CASSPGTGEGNQPQHF
>TRBJ2-1|NA|TRBV6-4
CASRAGTSGRRRFF
>TRBJ2-1|NA|TRBV19
CASSRQAPNSYNEQFF
>TRBJ2-1|NA|TRBV19
CASSIDLTSGTSNEQFF
>TRBJ2-3|NA|TRBV30
CAWSGGTGSTDTQYF
>TRBJ2-7|NA|TRBV19
CASSRDRTGGYEQYF
>TRBJ2-3|NA|TRBV11-3
CASSPRGLATDTQYF
>TRBJ2-7|NA|TRBV28
CASSLDSGKDEQYF
>TRBJ2-7|NA|TRBV14
CASSQVDRGWYEQYF
>TRBJ1-4|NA|TRBV4-1
CASSQAQGAANEKLFF
>TRBJ2-1|few|TRBV11-2
CASSLAPDNEQFF
>TRBJ1-1|NA|TRBV19
CASSIGGRRAFF
>TRBJ2-7|NA|TRBV7-9
CASSLYNEQYF
>TRBJ2-7|NA|TRBV25-1
CASRGTGEQYF
>TRBJ2-2|NA|TRBV18
CASSPRQGADTGELFF
>TRBJ1-3|once|TRBV5-4
CASSLGTVSSGNTIYF
>TRBJ2-1|NA|TRBV19
CASSRLAGGYNEQFF
>TRBJ2-1|NA|TRBV2
CASSEVGNGRYNEQFF
>TRBJ2-3|NA|TRBV6-5
CASSYSWRTDTQYF
>TRBJ1-2|NA|TRBV28
CASSPGGSYGYTF
>TRBJ2-2|NA|TRBV7-2
CASSLLTGELFF
>TRBJ2-2|few|TRBV7-3
CASSSGLAGRVGELFF
>TRBJ1-4|NA|TRBV2
CASRLSGVPNEKLFF
>TRBJ2-7|once|TRBV18
CASSPGLYVYEQYF
>TRBJ2-1|NA|TRBV7-9
CASSARGGINEQFF
>TRBJ2-1|many|TRBV11-2
CASSFGEQFF
>TRBJ1-3|NA|TRBV5-1
CASRTDSDSSGNTIYF